A single sample gave rise to the 27 T cell receptor beta chains below, sequenced in a study of T cell repertoires in cytomegalovirus infection. One entry per CDR3 protein results from TCRdb running MiXCR on the reads. This sample yields approximately 120,000 distinct CDR3 sequences, of which around 28% are seen a single time; roughly 77% belongs to the top ten. The antigens for these receptors are not known. The specimen comprised CD8+ T cells from cultured PBMCs, sampled from culture after CMV antigen stimulation. The receptors were sampled from a human donor in good health (CMV status not recorded). Some clones in this sample may be carry-over from other donors' samples.

This chain uses TRBV15 with TRBJ1-4, with 7 bases aligning to TRBD1. This CDR3 has 17 residues. Trimming at V came to 1 base and at J to 7 bases, leaving 12 bases not matched to a gene. Germline-derived CDR1 and CDR2 are LNHNV and YYDKDF (reference sequence). The CDR3 bases are TGTGCCACCAGCAGAGTAGGGACAGACGGTCTAGGTGAAAAACTGTTTTTT. It is translated as CATSRVGTDGLGEKLFF.

The chain recombines TRBV20-1 with TRBJ1-2; 8 bases fit TRBD1. J lost 7 bases, V lost 0 bases, and 10 bases had no gene match. The CDR3 runs 15 residues. Per germline, CDR1 DFQATT and CDR2 SNEGSKA (reference sequence). DNA for the CDR3: TGCAGTGCTAGAGATTTAGACAGGGGCGCGGGTGGCTACACCTTC. Its translation: CSARDLDRGAGGYTF.

The chain couples TRBV2 to TRBJ1-1, with a weak D call TRBD1 (5 bases). CDR3 length equals 14 residues. Germline V CDR1 and CDR2: SNHLY, FYNNEI. V was pared by 9 bases and J by 3 bases, with 17 bases between. CDR3 protein: CASSGWGGDTEAFF. The DNA for the CDR3 is TGTGCCAGTAGCGGGTGGGGCGGGGACACTGAAGCTTTCTTT.

In nucleotides, the CDR3 is TGTGCCAGCAGCTTAGGAGGGGCCGCTAGCTATGGCTACACCTTC. Its translation is CASSLGGAASYGYTF. V usage is TRBV5-4 and J usage is TRBJ1-2, with D maybe TRBD1 (5 bases). CDR3 length: 15 residues. Germline V gene sequence: CDR1 SGHNT, CDR2 YYREEE (reference sequence). V shed 2 bases and J shed 4 bases, with 15 bases lying between them.

The rearrangement links TRBV20-1 to TRBJ2-4; no clear D. This CDR3 is built from 10 residues. Trimming took off 7 bases at V and 4 bases at J, with 5 bases between the two ends. Germline loops: CDR1 DFQATT, CDR2 SNEGSKA (reference sequence). The CDR3 loop is CSGLKNIQYF. The CDR3 DNA reads as TGCAGTGGATTAAAAAACATTCAGTACTTC.

This sequence joins TRBV24-1 and TRBJ2-7, with 7 bases lining up with TRBD1. Germline V CDR1 and CDR2: KGHDR, SFDVKD. This CDR3 spans 17 amino acids. Trimming removed 0 bases from V and 0 bases from J; junction bases left unmatched: 7. CDR3: CATSDLSTGKSSYEQYF. For the CDR3, the DNA is TGTGCCACCAGTGATTTGTCGACAGGGAAGAGCTCCTACGAGCAGTACTTC.

Ten or more counts support this clonotype. The chain uses TRBV7-2 and TRBJ1-1, with 7 nucleotides matching TRBD1. The germline gives CDR1 SGHTA, CDR2 FQGNSA. Trimming cost V 5 bases and J 6 bases; bases outside gene matches: 9. This CDR3 region has 14 residues. CDR3 sequence reads: CASSVSTGVPEAFF. The CDR3 DNA follows: TGTGCCAGCAGCGTGTCAACAGGGGTGCCTGAAGCTTTCTTT.

CDR3 sequence: CASRTGTEEKLFF. The CDR3 DNA reads as TGTGCCAGCAGGACCGGGACGGAGGAAAAACTGTTTTTT. V and J are TRBV5-4 and TRBJ1-4; the D gene is possibly TRBD1 (5 bases). This CDR3 is 13 amino acids long. Trimming took off 5 bases at V and 8 bases at J, with 13 bases between the two ends. Germline-derived CDR1 and CDR2 are SGHNT and YYREEE (reference sequence).

This chain uses TRBV20-1 with TRBJ1-2; 7 nucleotides agree with TRBD1. After removal of 1 base from V and 1 base from J, the junction contained 9 bases not matched to a gene. Germline-derived CDR1 and CDR2 are DFQATT and SNEGSKA (reference sequence). The CDR3 runs 16 residues. The CDR3 reads CSARGPGTAYNYGYTF. DNA of the CDR3: TGCAGTGCTAGAGGCCCCGGGACAGCATATAACTATGGCTACACCTTC.

This clonotype was recorded once. This chain uses TRBV7-6 with TRBJ1-3; D uncertain. CDR1 and CDR2 (germline): SGHVS, FNYEAQ. This CDR3 is built from 12 residues. Trimming shortened V by 5 bases and J by 1 base, and 3 bases separated the two germline ends. The CDR3 DNA reads as TGTGCCAGCAGCCCTTCTGGAAACACCATATATTTT. Its protein is CASSPSGNTIYF.

The V call is TRBV7-9, the J call TRBJ1-5; 7 bases agree with TRBD1. The V segment lost 5 bases and the J segment 6 bases; nucleotides outside the gene matches: 4. Germline V lookup: CDR1 SEHNR, CDR2 FQNEAQ (reference sequence). The CDR3 sequence is 13 residues long. The DNA of the CDR3 is TGTGCCAGCAGCCCGACAGGGCTTCAGCCCCAGCATTTT. Translated, it gives CASSPTGLQPQHF.

This clonotype is a singleton in its sample. The V gene is TRBV29-1, the J gene TRBJ2-2; 9 bases are shared with TRBD1. J was trimmed by 5 bases and V by 7 bases; bases with no gene match: 5. This CDR3 spans 13 amino acids. Germline V gene sequence: CDR1 SQVTM, CDR2 ANQGSEA. The CDR3 nucleotides are TGCAGCGCGGACAGGGGTAGGACCGGGGAGCTGTTTTTT. This sequence encodes CSADRGRTGELFF.

J is TRBJ1-1 and V is TRBV2; D is unclear. The germline CDR1 and CDR2 sequences are SNHLY and FYNNEI. V was trimmed by 6 bases and J by 6 bases, leaving 26 bases between them. This CDR3 has 17 residues. The CDR3 reads CASREVGAGSMEAEAFF. The CDR3 bases are TGTGCCAGCAGGGAGGTAGGTGCAGGTTCGATGGAGGCTGAAGCTTTCTTT.

There are many counts of this clonotype. J is TRBJ2-1 and V is TRBV29-1; a possible D gene is TRBD2 (6 bases). Per germline, CDR1 SQVTM and CDR2 ANQGSEA. V was cut by 6 bases and J by 8 bases, with 14 bases left in between. The CDR3 consists of 12 residues. As DNA, the CDR3 is TGCAGCGTGGGGCCGGGAGACGATGAGCAGTTCTTC. This gives the protein CSVGPGDDEQFF.

The rearrangement uses TRBV6-6 and TRBJ1-5; tentatively, D is TRBD1 (5 bases). This CDR3 is 13 amino acids long. V was pared by 9 bases and J by 9 bases, with 18 bases between. The germline CDR1 and CDR2 sequences are MNHNY and SVGAGI (reference sequence). The CDR3 coding sequence is TGTGCCAGTGAGGACACGGTCGGATGGCCCCAGCATTTT. Translation: CASEDTVGWPQHF.

V gene TRBV5-5 combines with J gene TRBJ2-5; D is unclear. V was clipped by 4 bases and J by 4 bases, with 8 bases between them. The CDR3 totals 12 residues. Germline CDR1 reads SGHKS; CDR2 reads YYEKEE (reference sequence). The CDR3 region is CASSGVGETQYF. Written as DNA, the CDR3 is TGTGCCAGCAGCGGGGTGGGAGAGACCCAGTACTTC.

The chain is built from TRBV3-1 and TRBJ2-6; unclear D gene. The germline V gene encodes CDR1 LGHDT and CDR2 YNNKEL (reference sequence). The germline V and J ends were trimmed by 1 base and 0 bases, with 16 bases remaining between them. This CDR3 spans 19 amino acids. The CDR3, as DNA: TGTGCCAGCAGCCAAGGGAGCCAGCTTAGTAGCTCTGGGGCCAACGTCCTGACTTTC. This gives the protein CASSQGSQLSSSGANVLTF. Full variable domain (rest looked up from reference TRBV3-1 and TRBJ2-6): DTAVSQTPKYLVTQMGNDKSIKCEQNLGHDTMYWYKQDSKKFLKIMFSYNNKELIINETVPNRFSPKSPDKAHLNLHINSLELGDSAVYFCASSQGSQLSSSGANVLTFGAGSRLTVL.

Points on this clonotype: An end of the junction differs from the germline gene, which may be a read error. The chain has TRBV5-3 and TRBJ2-1, with 8 bases matching TRBD1. TRBV5-3 carries the ORF label, with uncertain function. The CDR3 totals 14 residues. CDR3: CASSLGQAYNEQFF. CDR3 nucleotides: TGTGCCAGCAGCTTGGGACAGGCCTACAATGAGCAGTTCTTC.

There are a few counts of this clonotype. The chain recombines TRBV24-1 with TRBJ2-5, with TRBD1 as a possible D gene (6 bases). The ends were cut back, 12 bases at V and 2 bases at J, with 15 bases in the middle. Germline CDR1 and CDR2: KGHDR and SFDVKD. CDR3 length: 13 residues. The CDR3, as DNA: TGTGCCGCAGGACAGAGGGGTCAAGAGACCCAGTACTTC. Its translation is CAAGQRGQETQYF.

The chain combines TRBV2 with TRBJ1-2; tentative D call: TRBD1 (5 bases). Trimming took off 7 bases at V and 2 bases at J, with 14 bases between the two ends. Germline lookup yields CDR1 SNHLY and CDR2 FYNNEI. This CDR3 comprises 14 residues. The CDR3 nucleotides read TGTGCCAGCATCTTGGACAAACTAAACTATGGCTACACCTTC. This gives the protein CASILDKLNYGYTF.

The CDR3 sequence is CATSSSSSYGYTF. CDR3 DNA sequence: TGTGCCACCAGCTCCAGCTCTAGCTATGGCTACACCTTC. The chain carries TRBV15 and TRBJ1-2; no firm D call. The CDR3 runs to 13 residues. The germline V and J ends were trimmed by 5 bases and 4 bases, with 11 bases remaining between them. Germline-derived CDR1 and CDR2 are LNHNV and YYDKDF (reference sequence).

This clonotype was counted only a few times. The CDR3 sequence is CASSSRWDSMGRETQYF. For the CDR3, the DNA is TGTGCCAGCAGTTCGCGTTGGGACTCCATGGGCCGAGAGACCCAGTACTTC. The chain recombines TRBV6-2 or TRBV6-3 with TRBJ2-5; D perhaps matches TRBD2 (6 bases). Trimming took off 4 bases at V and 4 bases at J, with 22 bases between the two ends. In germline, CDR1 is MNHEY, CDR2 SVGEGT. The CDR3 is 17 amino acids.

This clonotype was seen more than once but under ten times. The gene calls are TRBV5-4 and TRBJ2-5; possibly TRBD1 or TRBD2 for D (6 bases each). This CDR3 spans 14 amino acids. In germline, CDR1 is SGHNT, CDR2 YYREEE (reference sequence). V was clipped by 5 bases and J by 9 bases, with 20 bases between them. The CDR3: CASRDPTEGEAQYF. As DNA, the CDR3 is TGTGCCAGCAGGGACCCGACGGAGGGGGAGGCCCAGTACTTC.

In its sample, this clonotype was seen a few times. V gene TRBV28 combines with J gene TRBJ2-1, with 7 bases identical to TRBD2. Trimming took 5 bases from V and 7 from J; bases not matched to a gene: 11. The germline V gene has CDR1 MDHEN and CDR2 SYDVKM. CDR3 length: 15 amino acids. The CDR3 protein is CASSTSPRGVNEQFF. The CDR3 nucleotides read TGTGCCAGCAGTACCTCCCCTCGGGGGGTTAATGAGCAGTTCTTC.

This clonotype was seen a handful of times. The chain is built from TRBV12-3 or TRBV12-4 and TRBJ1-1; D uncertain. The ends were cut back, 6 bases at V and 6 bases at J, with 14 bases in the middle. The CDR3 length is 13 residues. The CDR3 DNA reads TGTGCCAGCAGAGTCCGAGACATCCCTGAAGCTTTCTTT. Its translation is CASRVRDIPEAFF.

The table lists this clonotype with a few counts. The chain uses TRBV19 and TRBJ1-1; tentative D call: TRBD1 (6 bases). There are 13 residues in the CDR3. Trimming shortened V by 3 bases and J by 4 bases, and 9 bases separated the two germline ends. Germline CDR1 and CDR2: LNHDA and SQIVND (reference sequence). The CDR3 spells CASSISGATEAFF. CDR3 in DNA: TGTGCCAGTAGTATTTCAGGGGCCACTGAAGCTTTCTTT.

The chain uses TRBV4-3 and TRBJ1-6, with D maybe TRBD1 (5 bases). This CDR3 has 14 residues. The ends were cut back, 0 bases at V and 9 bases at J, with 9 bases in the middle. Germline V lookup: CDR1 LGHNA, CDR2 YSLEER. CDR3 in amino acids: CASSQDRAGSPLHF. The CDR3 DNA follows: TGCGCCAGCAGCCAAGACAGGGCCGGTTCACCCCTCCACTTT.